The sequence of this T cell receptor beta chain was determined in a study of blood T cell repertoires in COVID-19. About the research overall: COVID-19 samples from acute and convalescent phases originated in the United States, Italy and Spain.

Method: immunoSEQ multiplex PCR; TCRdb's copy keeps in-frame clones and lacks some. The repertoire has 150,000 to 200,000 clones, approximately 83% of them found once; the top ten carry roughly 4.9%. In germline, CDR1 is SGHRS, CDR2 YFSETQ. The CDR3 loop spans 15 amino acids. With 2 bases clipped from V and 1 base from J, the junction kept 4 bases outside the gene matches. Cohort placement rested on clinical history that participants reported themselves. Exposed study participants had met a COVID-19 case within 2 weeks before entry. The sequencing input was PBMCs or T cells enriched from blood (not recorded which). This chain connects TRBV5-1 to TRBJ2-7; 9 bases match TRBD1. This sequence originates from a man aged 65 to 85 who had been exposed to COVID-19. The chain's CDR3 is CASSLATGGSYEQYF. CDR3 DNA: TGCGCCAGCAGCTTAGCGACAGGGGGATCCTACGAGCAGTACTTC.